Each of the 5 T cell receptor beta chains below was sequenced from the same sample in a study of blood T cell repertoires in COVID-19 (dated by TCRdb to 2020 to 2022). Library creation used the immunoSEQ multiplex PCR assay. TCRdb stores this immuneACCESS table with in-frame sequences only. Part of the clones is absent; in the studies checked, under half of the shortfall reflects unresolved V genes, and no reason is known for the rest. Within this sample are fewer than 80,000 clones, with more than 60% of them counted one time only. Together, the top ten hold approximately 20% of the sample. The sequencing input was peripheral blood. The receptors here all came from a man aged 55-75 years with acute or convalescent COVID-19.

V is TRBV5-1 and J is TRBJ2-5; D not certain. This CDR3 is 14 amino acids long. The germline V gene encodes CDR1 SGHRS and CDR2 YFSETQ. V shed 2 bases and J shed 4 bases, with 12 bases lying between them. CDR3 in DNA: TGCGCCAGCAGCTTTCGAACCCCGGGAGAGACCCAGTACTTC. Its translation is CASSFRTPGETQYF. The full variable domain, in which reference TRBV5-1 and TRBJ2-5 provide the parts outside the CDR3, is KAGVTQTPRYLIKTRGQQVTLSCSPISGHRSVSWYQQTPGQGLQFLFEYFSETQRNKGNFPGRFSGRQFSNSRSEMNVSTLELGDSALYLCASSFRTPGETQYFGPGTRLLVL.

This clone was detected a few times. The CDR3 nucleotides read TGTGCCAGCAGTGAGGACAGAGGGCCCCTCCACTTT. As protein: CASSEDRGPLHF. The chain uses TRBV2 and TRBJ1-6; D perhaps matches TRBD1 (6 bases). V shed 3 bases and J shed 13 bases, with 10 bases lying between them. Germline lookup yields CDR1 SNHLY and CDR2 FYNNEI. The CDR3 is 12 residues long.

The genes are TRBV12-3 or TRBV12-4 and TRBJ2-3; 7 nucleotides line up with TRBD2. The V segment lost 4 bases and the J segment 6 bases; nucleotides outside the gene matches: 4. This CDR3 has 13 amino acids. In DNA, the CDR3 is TGTGCCAGCAGTTCCGATAGCGGGGATACGCAGTATTTT. This sequence encodes CASSSDSGDTQYF.

In its sample, this clone was seen once. This chain links TRBV20-1 with TRBJ2-1; D is unclear. The V end was cut by 6 bases, the J end by 5 bases, with 8 bases between. There are 11 residues in the CDR3. Per the germline V gene, CDR1 is DFQATT and CDR2 is SNEGSKA (reference sequence). CDR3 nucleotide sequence: TGCAGTGCGCTCGCGGACAATGAGCAGTTCTTC. Its translation: CSALADNEQFF.

J is TRBJ1-5 and V is TRBV30; D unresolved. Germline V gene lookup returns CDR1 GTSNPN and CDR2 SVGIG (reference sequence). This CDR3 region has 12 residues. Between the trimmed V and J ends, which lost 2 bases and 14 bases, there was a span of 16 bases. The CDR3 DNA is TGTGCCTGGAGTCCCTCACCCGGTGTAAAGCATTTT. Its protein is CAWSPSPGVKHF.